These 10 T cell receptor beta chains originate from one sample sequenced in a study of Graves' ophthalmopathy and Graves' hyperthyroidism. Investigators amplified TCR beta CDR3 regions from RNA transcripts. First-round RT-PCR relied on HTBI primers, and a second-round multiplex PCR came next. One entry per CDR3 protein, called by TCRdb with MiXCR from the multiplex PCR reads. Seen here are around 590,000 distinct CDR3 sequences, about 35% observed once, and the top ten hold 3.5% to 4.5%. The sample was peripheral blood or thyroid tissue (not recorded which). These receptors originate from an adult man with Graves' hyperthyroidism.

In its sample, this clonotype was seen many times. The CDR3 region is CASSLEGQGGYEQYF. The CDR3 DNA reads TGCGCCAGCAGCTTGGAGGGACAGGGTGGCTACGAGCAGTACTTC. The chain carries TRBV5-1 and TRBJ2-7; 9 nucleotides agree with TRBD1. J was trimmed by 3 bases and V by 0 bases; bases with no gene match: 4. Per germline, CDR1 SGHRS and CDR2 YFSETQ. The CDR3 runs to 15 residues.

Concerning this clonotype itself: A read error is possible here, since a much larger clone lies one base away. The CDR3 loop is CSVEAQGGSEAFF. CDR3 coding DNA: TGCAGCGTTGAGGCACAGGGTGGGTCTGAAGCTTTCTTT. The genes are TRBV29-1 and TRBJ1-1; the D gene is possibly TRBD1 (6 bases). The V gene lost 3 bases and the J gene lost 6 bases, with 14 bases spanning the gap. Per germline, CDR1 SQVTM and CDR2 ANQGSEA. The CDR3 has 13 residues.

To note about this clonotype: Possible read error: a much larger clone is one base away. The chain links TRBV20-1 to TRBJ2-7, with 9 bases identical to TRBD1. The germline CDR1 and CDR2 sequences are DFQATT and SNEGSKA (reference sequence). CDR3 size: 14 residues. The CDR3 protein is CSAGGTGKIYGQYF. The CDR3 DNA reads as TGCAGTGCTGGGGGGACAGGGAAAATATACGGGCAGTACTTC.

The chain recombines TRBV29-1 with TRBJ1-2; perhaps TRBD1 as D (5 bases). V lost 2 bases to trimming and J lost 1 base, with 8 bases between them. From germline, CDR1 is SQVTM and CDR2 ANQGSEA. The CDR3 is 13 amino acids. The CDR3 DNA follows: TGCAGCGTTGAACGCGGACATAACTATGGCTACACCTTC. This translates into CSVERGHNYGYTF.

This chain joins TRBV5-4 and TRBJ2-5, with D perhaps given as TRBD1 or TRBD2 (5 bases each). V lost 4 bases to trimming and J lost 5 bases, with 33 bases between them. CDR3 length: 20 residues. Looked up from germline, CDR1 is SGHNT and CDR2 is YYREEE (reference sequence). CDR3 residues: CASSGEGSRDASILGETQYF. CDR3 nucleotides: TGTGCCAGCAGCGGTGAGGGTTCTAGGGACGCGTCCATTTTGGGGGAGACCCAGTACTTC.

CDR3 nucleotides: TGTGCCAGCAGCTGGGGGGATTCGAAAGACACCATATATTTT. It codes for CASSWGDSKDTIYF. The chain couples TRBV5-8 to TRBJ1-3; TRBD1 is a possible D gene (5 bases). V lost 3 bases, J lost 8 bases, and 15 bases lay in between. The CDR3 length is 14 residues. Germline-derived CDR1 and CDR2 are SGHTS and YDEGEE.

The V call is TRBV12-3 or TRBV12-4, the J call TRBJ2-7; unclear D gene. The CDR3 is 13 residues long. V was cut by 5 bases and J by 2 bases, with 10 bases left in between. In nucleotides, the CDR3 is TGTGCCAGCAGTCAAATTAATACCTACGAGCAGTACTTC. Translating it yields CASSQINTYEQYF.

The rearrangement uses TRBV7-8 and TRBJ1-6; TRBD1 aligns across 7 bases. CDR1 is SGHVS and CDR2 is FQNEAQ in the germline V gene. This CDR3 has 17 amino acids. V shed 1 base and J 5 bases; nucleotides not matched to a gene: 8. The DNA for the CDR3 is TGTGCCAGCAGCTTAGGAGTCGGGACAGCAAATAATTCACCCCTCCACTTT. It is translated as CASSLGVGTANNSPLHF.

This clonotype has at least ten counts. This sequence joins TRBV29-1 and TRBJ2-7, with no clear D. Germline V CDR1 and CDR2: SQVTM, ANQGSEA. The CDR3 is 14 residues long. Trimming took off 3 bases at V and 7 bases at J, with 19 bases between the two ends. The CDR3 is CSVDVGVLSIEQYF. The CDR3 coding sequence is TGCAGCGTTGATGTTGGCGTTCTTAGTATAGAGCAGTACTTC.

This clonotype was recorded many times. V usage is TRBV20-1 and J usage is TRBJ2-7; 11 positions agree with TRBD2. Losses at the gene ends were 4 bases for V and 3 bases for J; bases not matched to a gene: 8. From germline, CDR1 is DFQATT and CDR2 SNEGSKA (reference sequence). This CDR3 is built from 15 residues. In nucleotides, the CDR3 is TGCAGTGCTACCCCCGGACTAGCGGGCGACTACGAGCAGTACTTC. It specifies CSATPGLAGDYEQYF.